This TCR beta chain appears in the sequencing data of a study of T cells in Graves' hyperthyroidism and ophthalmopathy. This clonotype was found many times. The TCR beta CDR3 regions underwent amplification using RNA transcripts as the source. The HTBI primer set served for first-round RT-PCR of the TCR CDR3. TCRdb itself ran the multiplex PCR reads through MiXCR, one entry per CDR3 protein. The profile shows about 690,000 distinct CDR3 sequences, roughly a sixth of them singletons. The V segment lost 5 bases and the J segment 2 bases; nucleotides outside the gene matches: 3. The CDR3 spans 14 residues. The germline CDR1 and CDR2 sequences are MDHEN and SYDVKM.

The chain is built from TRBV28 and TRBJ2-1; 7 bases fit TRBD2. Source material: blood. The source of this sequence is a man aged 50-59 years with Graves' hyperthyroidism. As DNA, the CDR3 is TGTGCCAGCAGTCGCGGGAGTACCTACAATGAGCAGTTCTTC. Residues: CASSRGSTYNEQFF.